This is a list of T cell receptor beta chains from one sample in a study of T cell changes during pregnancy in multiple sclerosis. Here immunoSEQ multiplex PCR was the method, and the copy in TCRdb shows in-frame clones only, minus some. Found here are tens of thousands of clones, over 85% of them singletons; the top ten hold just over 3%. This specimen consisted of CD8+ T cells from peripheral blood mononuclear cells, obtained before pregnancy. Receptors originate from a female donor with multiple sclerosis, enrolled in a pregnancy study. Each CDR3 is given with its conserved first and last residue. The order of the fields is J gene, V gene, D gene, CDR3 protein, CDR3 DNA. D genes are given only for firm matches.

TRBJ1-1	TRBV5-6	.	CASSLSPDGDTEAFF	TGTGCCAGCAGCTTATCGCCGGACGGGGACACTGAAGCTTTCTTT
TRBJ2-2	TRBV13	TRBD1	CASSERQGAYTGELFF	TGTGCCAGCAGCGAAAGACAGGGGGCGTACACCGGGGAGCTGTTTTTT
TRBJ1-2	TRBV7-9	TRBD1	CASSQGEFGYTF	TGTGCCAGCAGCCAGGGGGAATTCGGCTACACCTTC
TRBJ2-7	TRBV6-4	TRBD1	CASSDPGQGQNIRKEQYF	TGTGCCAGCAGTGACCCAGGACAGGGTCAGAATATCCGCAAAGAGCAGTACTTC
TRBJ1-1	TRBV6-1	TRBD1	CASFHHRGTNTEAFF	TGTGCCAGCTTTCATCACAGGGGGACGAACACTGAAGCTTTCTTT
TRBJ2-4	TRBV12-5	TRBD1	CASAWDRANIQYF	TGTGCTAGTGCCTGGGACAGGGCGAACATTCAGTACTTC
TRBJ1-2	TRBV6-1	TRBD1	CASREGAYGYTF	TGTGCCAGCAGAGAGGGGGCGTATGGCTACACCTTC
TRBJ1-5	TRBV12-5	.	CASGLVGGTRDQPQHF	TGTGCTAGTGGTTTGGTAGGGGGGACTAGGGATCAGCCCCAGCATTTT
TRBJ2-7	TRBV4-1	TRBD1	CASSSPGTGRVYEQYF	TGCGCCAGCAGCTCCCCCGGGACAGGGAGGGTCTACGAGCAGTACTTC
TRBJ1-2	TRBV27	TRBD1	CASSLSGTGLQGYTF	TGTGCCAGCAGTTTATCCGGGACAGGTTTACAGGGCTACACCTTC
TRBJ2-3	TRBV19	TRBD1	CASNRGLTDTQYF	TGTGCCAGTAACAGGGGTTTGACAGATACGCAGTATTTT